The rows below give T cell receptor beta chains drawn from one sample of a study of cytomegalovirus exposure and HLA in healthy donors. TCRdb's copy holds only in-frame clones and misses some; the assay was immunoSEQ multiplex PCR. This table has under 200,000 clones, more than 65% appearing once. Sequencing was performed on PBMCs. These receptors originate from a woman aged 35 to 49 in good health and CMV-seropositive. Each CDR3 is given with its conserved first and last residue. A D gene is named only where the DNA matches it firmly. Expanded clones get a size class; other rows say once, few or many, or leave the size out.

abundance,d_gene,j_gene,v_gene,CDR3nt,CDR3aa
.,.,TRBJ2-2,TRBV5-1,TGCGCCAGCAGCTTGACAGTACCCACCGGGGAGCTGTTTTTT,CASSLTVPTGELFF
once,TRBD1,TRBJ2-2,TRBV5-1,TGCGCCAGCAAACTTTATGGGACAGGGATAACCGGGGAGCTGTTTTTT,CASKLYGTGITGELFF
.,.,TRBJ1-1,TRBV6-5,TGTGCCAGCAGTACCAGGGGGAACACTGAAGCTTTCTTT,CASSTRGNTEAFF
few,.,TRBJ2-5,TRBV6-5,TGTGCCAGCAGTTATCGTCCAGCGGGCCTACAAGAGACCCAGTACTTC,CASSYRPAGLQETQYF
few,.,TRBJ2-5,TRBV2,TGTGCCAGCAGTGATGGAGGACTTGACCAAGAGACCCAGTACTTC,CASSDGGLDQETQYF
few,.,TRBJ1-6,TRBV6-6,TGTGCCAGCACTTATTGGACAGATAATTCACCCCTCCACTTT,CASTYWTDNSPLHF
few,.,TRBJ1-2,TRBV27,TGTGCCAGCAGTTCGGGAGTCAATGGCTACACCTTC,CASSSGVNGYTF
few,TRBD1,TRBJ1-5,TRBV27,TGTGCCAGCAAAAAACCGGGACAGAGTAGCAATCAGCCCCAGCATTTT,CASKKPGQSSNQPQHF
few,.,TRBJ2-5,TRBV7-9,TGTGCCAGCAGCGGGGACAACCAAGAGACCCAGTACTTC,CASSGDNQETQYF
.,.,TRBJ2-3,TRBV2,TGTGCCAGCAGGGTACAGGGTGCGTCAGATACGCAGTATTTT,CASRVQGASDTQYF
.,TRBD1,TRBJ2-5,TRBV18,TGTGCCAGCTCACTGGGGACAGCCCAAGAGACCCAGTACTTC,CASSLGTAQETQYF
.,TRBD2,TRBJ2-7,TRBV7-8,TGTGCCAGCAGCACTCGGACTAGCGGGGCCCCCTGGGCCTACGAGCAGTACTTC,CASSTRTSGAPWAYEQYF
.,.,TRBJ2-5,TRBV7-9,TGTGCCAGCAGCACCACTCAGGTTAAAGAGACCCAGTACTTC,CASSTTQVKETQYF
.,.,TRBJ1-5,TRBV21-1,TGTGCCAGCAGCAAAAAGGGGAATCAGCCCCAGCATTTT,CASSKKGNQPQHF
.,TRBD1,TRBJ2-1,TRBV29-1,TGCAGCGTTGAGAACATTGAGGGGAGACAGGGGAACAATGAGCAGTTCTTC,CSVENIEGRQGNNEQFF
.,TRBD1,TRBJ2-1,TRBV7-3,TGTGCCAGCAGCTTAGGGACAGGGCTCGGTGAGCAGTTCTTC,CASSLGTGLGEQFF
few,.,TRBJ2-5,TRBV5-7,TGTGCCAGCTTTCCTCTGCCACTTCAAGAGACCCAGTACTTC,CASFPLPLQETQYF
.,TRBD1,TRBJ1-1,TRBV9,TGTGCCAGCAGCGCCGTCGGACAGGGCACTGAAGCTTTCTTT,CASSAVGQGTEAFF
.,TRBD1,TRBJ2-3,TRBV9,TGTGCCAGCAGCGGCGACAGGGGTACATCATTCACAGATACGCAGTATTTT,CASSGDRGTSFTDTQYF
few,.,TRBJ1-2,TRBV30,TGTGCCTGGAGTGTACACGGCTACACCTTC,CAWSVHGYTF
.,TRBD1,TRBJ1-2,TRBV6-6,TGTGCCAGCAACGACAGGGGAAGAGGCTACACCTTC,CASNDRGRGYTF
few,TRBD1,TRBJ1-4,TRBV6-5,TGTGCCAGCAGTCCGGGACAGGGTGGTGAAAAACTGTTTTTT,CASSPGQGGEKLFF
.,TRBD2,TRBJ2-7,TRBV27,TGTGCCAGCAGTTTCGGTCTGTCGGGGGGCGAGCAGTACTTC,CASSFGLSGGEQYF
medium-sized,TRBD1,TRBJ2-1,TRBV29-1,TGCAGCGTTCAGGGACAGCTAAATGAGCAGTTCTTC,CSVQGQLNEQFF
.,TRBD1,TRBJ1-2,TRBV7-2,TGTGCCAGCAGCTTGGACAGGGCGGACTATGGCTACACCTTC,CASSLDRADYGYTF
.,TRBD2,TRBJ2-1,TRBV5-1,TGCGCCAGCAGCCTCGAACTAGCGGGGGGGCCGTTGGATGAGCAGTTCTTC,CASSLELAGGPLDEQFF
few,.,TRBJ1-4,TRBV28,TGTGCCAGCAGTCCCTGGGTCGGGGGAACTAATGAAAAACTGTTTTTT,CASSPWVGGTNEKLFF
.,TRBD1,TRBJ2-3,TRBV5-1,TGCGCCAGCACCAGGACAGGAACTAGCACAGATACGCAGTATTTT,CASTRTGTSTDTQYF
.,TRBD2,TRBJ2-5,TRBV7-9,TGTGCCAGCAGCCCCCAGCCGGGACTAGCAGAACTTCAAGAGACCCAGTACTTC,CASSPQPGLAELQETQYF
.,TRBD2,TRBJ2-1,TRBV4-1,TGCGCCAGCAGCCAGTGGACTAGCGGGAGCTCGACCAATGAGCAGTTCTTC,CASSQWTSGSSTNEQFF
few,TRBD1,TRBJ2-7,TRBV29-1,TGCAGCGTTGTCGGGACAGGGGCCCCCTCCTACGAGCAGTACTTC,CSVVGTGAPSYEQYF
.,TRBD1,TRBJ1-6,TRBV9,TGTGCCAGCAGCGCCTCATCGGGACAGGGTTCACCCCTCCACTTT,CASSASSGQGSPLHF
.,TRBD2,TRBJ2-5,TRBV4-3,TGCGCCAGCAGCCAATACCTAGCGGGGGGAGAGACCCAGTACTTC,CASSQYLAGGETQYF
.,.,TRBJ1-5,TRBV10-3,TGTGCCATCAGTGCCGAGGACAATCAGCCCCAGCATTTT,CAISAEDNQPQHF
.,TRBD1,TRBJ1-2,TRBV9,TGTGCCAGCAGCGCTAACAGGGGCAGAGGTGGCTACACCTTC,CASSANRGRGGYTF
.,TRBD1,TRBJ2-7,TRBV7-9,TGTGCCAGCAGCTTTCTCCGGGACAGGGGCCACGAGCAGTACTTC,CASSFLRDRGHEQYF
.,TRBD1,TRBJ2-5,TRBV28,TGTGCCAGCAGCACACCGGGACAGGGTTTCCAAGAGACCCAGTACTTC,CASSTPGQGFQETQYF
.,.,TRBJ1-1,TRBV28,TGTGCCAGCAGTCCCCGACAGAACACTGAAGCTTTCTTT,CASSPRQNTEAFF
.,TRBD2,TRBJ2-7,TRBV28,TGTGCCAGCATTTCTAGCGGGAGTTCGTACGAGCAGTACTTC,CASISSGSSYEQYF
.,.,TRBJ1-5,TRBV2,TGTGCCAGCAGGTACGGGGTGGGCAATCAGCCCCAGAATTTT,CASRYGVGNQPQNF
.,.,TRBJ2-7,TRBV7-9,TGTGCCAGCAGCTTCGAAGAACCTAGGGGCCCCTACGAGCAGTACTTC,CASSFEEPRGPYEQYF
.,.,TRBJ2-3,TRBV7-6,TGTGCCAGCAGCTTAGGGGGGCCGGATACGCAGTATTTT,CASSLGGPDTQYF
.,TRBD1,TRBJ1-2,TRBV5-8,TGTGCCAGCAGCTTGCTGGGGACAGGGGGGAAACTGAACTATGGCTACACCTTC,CASSLLGTGGKLNYGYTF
.,TRBD2,TRBJ2-3,TRBV18,TGTGCCAGCTCACCACGCGGGACTAGCGTAGATACGCAGTATTTT,CASSPRGTSVDTQYF
.,TRBD1,TRBJ1-2,TRBV27,TGTGCCAGCAGCCCACCCACAGGGGCAGGGGGCTACACCTTC,CASSPPTGAGGYTF
few,TRBD2,TRBJ2-3,TRBV28,TGTGCCAGCAGTTTATCTAGCGGGTTTCCCCCAGATACGCAGTATTTT,CASSLSSGFPPDTQYF
.,.,TRBJ1-1,TRBV29-1,TGCAGCCCCCTTGGGCCTGGGAACACTGAAGCTTTCTTT,CSPLGPGNTEAFF
few,TRBD2,TRBJ2-3,TRBV2,TGTGCCAGCAATGGACTAGCGGGGCCCACAGATACGCAGTATTTT,CASNGLAGPTDTQYF
.,TRBD1,TRBJ1-5,TRBV5-4,TGTGCCAGCAGCTTTAATGAACAGGGGTTCCCTAATCAGCCCCAGCATTTT,CASSFNEQGFPNQPQHF
.,TRBD2,TRBJ2-7,TRBV7-2,TGTGCCAGCAGCTTACCGGGACTACCTTACGAGCAGTACTTC,CASSLPGLPYEQYF
.,TRBD1,TRBJ1-2,TRBV6-5,TGTGCCAGCAGTTACTCGGAGGGACAGTTTTATGGCTACACCTTC,CASSYSEGQFYGYTF
once,TRBD2,TRBJ2-7,TRBV7-2,TGTGCCAGCAGCTTAGAGGGGACTAGCGGCTCCTACGAGCAGTACTTC,CASSLEGTSGSYEQYF
few,.,TRBJ1-1,TRBV5-6,TGTGCCAGCAGCTTGAAGGTAGGGGTGAACACTGAAGCTTTCTTT,CASSLKVGVNTEAFF
.,TRBD2,TRBJ2-7,TRBV7-6,TGTGCCAGCAGCCCGGGACTAGCGGGAGGGGACGACGAGCAGTACTTC,CASSPGLAGGDDEQYF
.,.,TRBJ1-5,TRBV5-8,TGTGCCAGCAGCTTGGTGGGGGGTGACAATCAGCCCCAGCATTTT,CASSLVGGDNQPQHF
.,.,TRBJ2-4,TRBV7-2,TGTGCCAGCAGCTTATACAGGGAATGGGACATTCAGTACTTC,CASSLYREWDIQYF
.,TRBD2,TRBJ2-1,TRBV28,TGTGCCAGCACCCTAGGGGGACTAGGGGATGAGCAGTTCTTC,CASTLGGLGDEQFF